This TCR beta chain was obtained from a study of cytomegalovirus exposure and HLA in healthy donors. Study-wide findings and caveats: In most subjects, TCR beta sequences reportedly gave accurate predictions of HLA-A and HLA-B alleles. Sequencing depth across donors, presence/absence analyses assumed, was roughly uniform. Reported results showed that the classifier diagnosed cytomegalovirus status with high specificity and sensitivity.

This clone was observed a single time. Its antigen is still unknown. PCR amplification relied on 60 Vbeta primers (plus 13 Jbeta primers). Using immunoSEQ multiplex PCR, the repertoire was profiled, and TCRdb retains in-frame clones only, with some absent. Here the sample spans roughly 130,000 clones, 55% to 80% being singletons. Losses at the gene ends were 5 bases for V and 4 bases for J; bases not matched to a gene: 2. From germline, CDR1 is MDHEN and CDR2 SYDVKM. The CDR3 covers 13 residues. The clonotype originates from a woman aged 35 to 49 in good health and CMV-seronegative. This chain connects TRBV28 to TRBJ1-1; 9 positions agree with TRBD1. The sequencing input was PBMCs. This CDR3 is CASSPTGGTEAFF. The CDR3 nucleotides read TGTGCCAGCAGTCCGACAGGGGGCACTGAAGCTTTCTTT.